A selection of T cell receptor beta chains follows, all from one sample in a study of blood T cell repertoires in COVID-19. Sequenced by immunoSEQ multiplex PCR; TCRdb stores in-frame clones only, minus some. The sample includes about 140,000 clones, 65% to 90% of them seen just once. Specimen: peripheral blood. Receptors were obtained from a man aged 55 to 70 with active or convalescent COVID-19. The CDR3 runs from the conserved cysteine through the conserved F or W. D genes are given only for firm matches. Rows give clone size only sometimes, using once, few, many, or a class for an expanded clone.

V gene: TRBV7-9; clone size: NA; J gene: TRBJ1-1; D gene: NA; CDR3 DNA: TGTGCCAACAGCTTTCCCGGGACACAGAACACTGAAGCTTTCTTT; CDR3 protein: CANSFPGTQNTEAFF
V gene: TRBV19; clone size: NA; J gene: TRBJ2-2; D gene: TRBD2; CDR3 DNA: TGTGCCAGTACCCGATATCTTGGACTAGCGGGGAGCCAGGGGGAGCTGTTTTTT; CDR3 protein: CASTRYLGLAGSQGELFF
V gene: TRBV5-6; clone size: NA; J gene: TRBJ2-3; D gene: TRBD2; CDR3 DNA: TGTGCCAGCAGCTTGAGGGAGGGGACAGATACGCAGTATTTT; CDR3 protein: CASSLREGTDTQYF
V gene: TRBV5-6; clone size: NA; J gene: TRBJ2-3; D gene: NA; CDR3 DNA: TGTGCCAGCAGCTTGGGGCCCCTCGGGACAGATACGCAGTATTTT; CDR3 protein: CASSLGPLGTDTQYF
V gene: TRBV9; clone size: NA; J gene: TRBJ2-5; D gene: TRBD1; CDR3 DNA: TGTGCCAGCAGCGTAGCACAGGGGACGGAGACCCAGTACTTC; CDR3 protein: CASSVAQGTETQYF
V gene: TRBV6-1; clone size: NA; J gene: TRBJ2-7; D gene: NA; CDR3 DNA: TGTGCCAGCAGTGATCGGGCCTCGGGGAAGCCCTACGAGCAGTACTTC; CDR3 protein: CASSDRASGKPYEQYF
V gene: TRBV3-1/TRBV3-2; clone size: NA; J gene: TRBJ2-5; D gene: NA; CDR3 DNA: TGTGCCAGCAGCCAAGAAAGATTGGAACGGCTCTACGGGGAGACCCAGTACTTC; CDR3 protein: CASSQERLERLYGETQYF
V gene: TRBV11-3; clone size: few; J gene: TRBJ1-2; D gene: TRBD1; CDR3 DNA: TGTGCCAGCAGGCCAACAGGGGGAACTAACTATGGCTACACCTTC; CDR3 protein: CASRPTGGTNYGYTF
V gene: TRBV18; clone size: NA; J gene: TRBJ1-1; D gene: NA; CDR3 DNA: TGTGCCAGCTCAGCGATCCGACAGGCCGGACGCACGAACACTGAAGCTTTCTTT; CDR3 protein: CASSAIRQAGRTNTEAFF
V gene: TRBV30; clone size: NA; J gene: TRBJ2-3; D gene: TRBD2; CDR3 DNA: TGTGCCTGGAGTGTAGGAAGCGGGGGGACTACAGATACGCAGTATTTT; CDR3 protein: CAWSVGSGGTTDTQYF
V gene: TRBV6-1; clone size: NA; J gene: TRBJ1-1; D gene: TRBD1; CDR3 DNA: TGTGCCAGCAGCCGACAGGGGGCGCGTACTGAAGCTTTCTTT; CDR3 protein: CASSRQGARTEAFF
V gene: TRBV4-3; clone size: NA; J gene: TRBJ1-6; D gene: NA; CDR3 DNA: TGCGCCAGCAGCCAAGACAGAAACTATAATTCACCCCTCCACTTT; CDR3 protein: CASSQDRNYNSPLHF
V gene: TRBV11-3; clone size: NA; J gene: TRBJ1-1; D gene: TRBD1; CDR3 DNA: TGTGCCAGCAGCTTAAATTGGGGACAGACTTCTCTGGGGGAAGCTTTCTTT; CDR3 protein: CASSLNWGQTSLGEAFF
V gene: TRBV15; clone size: NA; J gene: TRBJ1-2; D gene: NA; CDR3 DNA: TGTGCCACCAGCCCCCGGGCGGACAGCTACTATGGCTACACCTTC; CDR3 protein: CATSPRADSYYGYTF
V gene: TRBV2; clone size: NA; J gene: TRBJ1-1; D gene: NA; CDR3 DNA: TGTGCCAGCAGTGATGAGGCTCCCGAAGCTTTCTTT; CDR3 protein: CASSDEAPEAFF
V gene: TRBV30; clone size: NA; J gene: TRBJ1-5; D gene: NA; CDR3 DNA: TGTGCCTGGAGTGTAGGGGCCCCTAATCAGCCCCAGCATTTT; CDR3 protein: CAWSVGAPNQPQHF
V gene: TRBV9; clone size: NA; J gene: TRBJ1-2; D gene: NA; CDR3 DNA: TGTGCCAGCAGCGTAGTGGGGCAGACCTATGGCTACACCTTC; CDR3 protein: CASSVVGQTYGYTF
V gene: TRBV29-1; clone size: NA; J gene: TRBJ2-7; D gene: TRBD2; CDR3 DNA: TGCAGCGTTGAACAGGTCCAGGGAGGGCGCGAGCAGTACTTC; CDR3 protein: CSVEQVQGGREQYF
V gene: TRBV4-3; clone size: once; J gene: TRBJ2-4; D gene: TRBD2; CDR3 DNA: TGCGCCAGCAGCCAAGATTTAGCGGGACTAGTTCTCCTGGCCAAAAACATTCAGTACTTC; CDR3 protein: CASSQDLAGLVLLAKNIQYF
V gene: TRBV4-3; clone size: once; J gene: TRBJ1-2; D gene: TRBD1; CDR3 DNA: TGCGCCAGCAGCCCTGGACAGGGTTCGAGCTATGGCTACACCTTC; CDR3 protein: CASSPGQGSSYGYTF
V gene: TRBV27; clone size: few; J gene: TRBJ2-1; D gene: TRBD2; CDR3 DNA: TGTGCCAGCAGTTTATCCGGGGGGGCGAGCTCCTACAATGAGCAGTTCTTC; CDR3 protein: CASSLSGGASSYNEQFF
V gene: TRBV18; clone size: NA; J gene: TRBJ1-2; D gene: NA; CDR3 DNA: TGTGCCAGCTCACCACCAGGGGTCGGGGGCTACACCTTC; CDR3 protein: CASSPPGVGGYTF
V gene: TRBV6-5; clone size: NA; J gene: TRBJ1-3; D gene: NA; CDR3 DNA: TGTGCCAGCAGTTACAACGGGGCTGGAAACACCATATATTTT; CDR3 protein: CASSYNGAGNTIYF
V gene: TRBV6-5; clone size: NA; J gene: TRBJ2-2; D gene: NA; CDR3 DNA: TGTGCCAGCAGTTACGCAGGGTCCGGGGAGCTGTTTTTT; CDR3 protein: CASSYAGSGELFF
V gene: TRBV11-2; clone size: NA; J gene: TRBJ2-7; D gene: NA; CDR3 DNA: TGTGCCAGCAGCTTTGGACAATTCTACGAGCAGTACTTC; CDR3 protein: CASSFGQFYEQYF
V gene: TRBV18; clone size: NA; J gene: TRBJ2-7; D gene: TRBD1; CDR3 DNA: TGTGCCAGCACCCGGGACAGGGGCTCCTACGAGCAGTACTTC; CDR3 protein: CASTRDRGSYEQYF
V gene: TRBV30; clone size: NA; J gene: TRBJ1-1; D gene: TRBD1; CDR3 DNA: TGTGCCTGGAGCGACAGGGGCCCTGAAGCTTTCTTT; CDR3 protein: CAWSDRGPEAFF
V gene: TRBV20-1; clone size: NA; J gene: TRBJ1-2; D gene: TRBD1; CDR3 DNA: TGCAGTGCTAGTACCGGACAGGTGGGGGACTATGGCTACACCTTC; CDR3 protein: CSASTGQVGDYGYTF